A single sample is the source of the 11 T cell receptor beta chains below, sequenced in a study of technical replicates of blood from a handful of donors. Sequencing was performed with immunoSEQ multiplex PCR; in TCRdb, only in-frame clones are kept and a portion is missing. The sample holds 65,000 to 80,000 clones, under 99% seen once. The sequencing sample was made of T cells isolated from PBMCs. These receptors were taken from a human donor in good health.

The chain couples TRBV7-2 to TRBJ1-1; 8 bases are shared with TRBD1. The V and J ends lost 8 bases and 12 bases, in that order; junction bases with no gene match: 14. Germline loops: CDR1 SGHTA, CDR2 FQGNSA. The CDR3 is 13 amino acids. CDR3 sequence: CASAVTTGGLPFF. In DNA form, the CDR3 reads TGTGCCAGCGCCGTTACTACAGGGGGGTTACCTTTCTTT.

This clone is a singleton in its sample. The rearrangement links TRBV10-3 to TRBJ2-2; 7 bases align to TRBD1. The length of the CDR3 is 15 residues. Trimming cost V 8 bases and J 4 bases; bases outside gene matches: 10. The germline CDR1 and CDR2 sequences are ENHRY and SYGVKD. DNA of the CDR3: TGTGCCATCCAACCTTCGACAGGGACCACCGGGGAGCTGTTTTTT. Protein: CAIQPSTGTTGELFF.

In its sample, this clone was seen once. The chain carries TRBV9 and TRBJ2-1; no clear D. CDR3 size: 12 residues. Per germline, CDR1 SGDLS and CDR2 YYNGEE. Trimming pared 4 bases from V and 7 bases from J, leaving 9 bases between. The CDR3 DNA sequence: TGTGCCAGCAGCCCGAGCCCAAATGAGCAGTTCTTC. Translating it yields CASSPSPNEQFF.

The chain couples TRBV27 to TRBJ1-1; TRBD1 might be the D (6 bases). Between the trimmed V and J ends, which lost 5 bases and 3 bases, there was a span of 13 bases. The CDR3 totals 14 residues. The V gene's germline CDR1 is MNHEY and CDR2 SMNVEV (reference sequence). This CDR3 is CASSTGLGDTEAFF. The CDR3 region has the DNA TGTGCCAGCAGTACAGGGTTGGGAGACACTGAAGCTTTCTTT.

The rearrangement uses TRBV6-5 and TRBJ2-1; maybe TRBD2 (6 bases). This CDR3 comprises 13 residues. CDR1 and CDR2 (germline): MNHEY, SVGAGI. V lost 0 bases and J 11 bases, leaving 11 bases between the germline ends. CDR3 protein: CASSYSGGGQQFF. The CDR3 nucleotides are TGTGCCAGCAGTTACTCTGGAGGAGGGCAGCAGTTCTTC.

This rearrangement joins TRBV28 to TRBJ2-7, with 7 bases that match TRBD2. The V gene end was trimmed by 6 bases and the J gene end by 3 bases; junction bases not matched to a gene: 17. This CDR3 contains 17 residues. Germline values: CDR1 MDHEN, CDR2 SYDVKM. The CDR3 loop reads CASSQTSVGLKNYEQYF. As DNA, the CDR3 is TGTGCCAGCAGCCAAACTAGCGTTGGACTAAAAAACTACGAGCAGTACTTC.

V gene TRBV11-3 combines with J gene TRBJ2-5; TRBD1 might be the D (5 bases). Trimming stripped 3 bases from V and 5 bases from J, with 16 bases between. The germline CDR1 and CDR2 sequences are SGHNT and YENEEA. The CDR3 has 15 amino acids. CDR3 bases: TGTGCCAGCAGCTTCTACGGAGATACAGGCGAGACCCAGTACTTC. It specifies CASSFYGDTGETQYF.

J is TRBJ2-1 and V is TRBV2; 10 nucleotides match TRBD2. Trimming at V came to 5 bases and at J to 2 bases, leaving 3 bases not matched to a gene. The germline gives CDR1 SNHLY, CDR2 FYNNEI. CDR3 length equals 15 residues. CDR3 DNA sequence: TGTGCCAGCAGTCCTAGCGGGAGTGCCTACAATGAGCAGTTCTTC. Encoded protein: CASSPSGSAYNEQFF.

This chain connects TRBV25-1 to TRBJ2-3; D is ambiguous. The V end lost 8 bases, the J end lost 2 bases, and 2 bases lay between the germline ends. CDR1 is MGHDK and CDR2 is SYGVNS in the germline V gene. The CDR3 is 10 amino acids. As DNA, the CDR3 is TGTGCCAGCCACACAGATACGCAGTATTTT. Amino acids: CASHTDTQYF.

The genes are TRBV7-6 and TRBJ2-7; 8 bases map to TRBD2. The CDR3 contains 16 residues. V lost 1 base, J lost 0 bases, and 5 bases stayed unmatched. Germline-derived CDR1 and CDR2 are SGHVS and FNYEAQ. CDR3 region: CASSLGLSGSSYEQYF. DNA for the CDR3: TGTGCCAGCAGCTTAGGATTAAGCGGGAGCTCCTACGAGCAGTACTTC. Supplemented by reference TRBV7-6 and TRBJ2-7, the full variable domain reads GAGVSQSPRYKVTKRGQDVALRCDPISGHVSLYWYRQALGQGPEFLTYFNYEAQQDKSGLPNDRFSAERPEGSISTLTIQRTEQRDSAMYRCASSLGLSGSSYEQYFGPGTRLTVT.

The chain is built from TRBV11-2 and TRBJ2-5; tentative D call: TRBD2 (6 bases). CDR3 length equals 13 residues. V was pared by 1 base and J by 5 bases, with 8 bases between. Germline V gene sequence: CDR1 SGHAT, CDR2 FQNNGV. The CDR3 region is CASSLGGRETQYF. The CDR3 DNA follows: TGTGCCAGCAGCTTAGGGGGGAGGGAGACCCAGTACTTC.